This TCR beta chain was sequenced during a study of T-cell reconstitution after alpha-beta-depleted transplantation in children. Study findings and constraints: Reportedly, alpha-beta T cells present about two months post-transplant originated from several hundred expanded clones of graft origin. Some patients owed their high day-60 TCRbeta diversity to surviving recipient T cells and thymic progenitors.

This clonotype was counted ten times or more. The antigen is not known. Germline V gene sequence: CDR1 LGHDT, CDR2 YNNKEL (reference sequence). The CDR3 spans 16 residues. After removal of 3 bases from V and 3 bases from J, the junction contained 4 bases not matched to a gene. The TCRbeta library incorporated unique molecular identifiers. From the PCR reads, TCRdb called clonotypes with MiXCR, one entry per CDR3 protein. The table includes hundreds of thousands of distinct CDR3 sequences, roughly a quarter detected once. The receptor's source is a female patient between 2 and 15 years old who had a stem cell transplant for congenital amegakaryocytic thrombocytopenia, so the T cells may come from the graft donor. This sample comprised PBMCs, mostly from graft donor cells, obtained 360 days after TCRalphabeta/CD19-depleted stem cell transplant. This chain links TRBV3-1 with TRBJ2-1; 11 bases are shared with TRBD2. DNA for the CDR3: TGTGCCAGCAGCCAGGCTAGCGGGAGGAACTACAATGAGCAGTTCTTC. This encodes CASSQASGRNYNEQFF.